The next 25 T cell receptor beta chains were all read from a single sample in a study of blood T cell repertoires in COVID-19. The repertoire was sequenced with immunoSEQ multiplex PCR; TCRdb's copy has only in-frame clones and lacks some. This table has roughly 200,000 clones, roughly 87% appearing once. Specimen: PBMCs or T cells enriched from blood (not recorded which). These receptors were collected from a man younger than 35 with acute COVID-19.

The chain employs TRBV19 and TRBJ1-3; D unclear. Trimming took 1 base from V and 2 from J, leaving 9 bases between them. CDR1 is LNHDA, CDR2 SQIVND, per germline (reference sequence). This CDR3 contains 15 residues. The DNA for the CDR3 is TGTGCCAGTAGTATAGCTCTAACAGCTGGAAACACCATATATTTT. Encoded protein: CASSIALTAGNTIYF.

This chain connects TRBV30 to TRBJ1-4, with D hard to call. Germline V gene lookup returns CDR1 GTSNPN and CDR2 SVGIG (reference sequence). V dropped 4 bases and J dropped 5 bases, with 5 bases sitting between them. The length of the CDR3 is 11 residues. The CDR3 reads CAWKQNEKLFF. The CDR3 region has the DNA TGTGCCTGGAAACAGAATGAAAAACTGTTTTTT.

Concerning this clone: Other DNA sequences of this sample code for an identical CDR3. The chain joins TRBV29-1 to TRBJ1-1; no definite D call. Between the trimmed V and J ends, which lost 7 bases and 0 bases, there was a span of 12 bases. Germline values: CDR1 SQVTM, CDR2 ANQGSEA. This CDR3 comprises 13 residues. Here the CDR3 reads CSARTGMNTEAFF. The DNA for the CDR3 is TGCAGCGCCCGGACTGGGATGAACACTGAAGCTTTCTTT.

This sequence joins TRBV29-1 and TRBJ1-2; 7 nucleotides line up with TRBD1. The ends lost 7 bases at V and 1 base at J; junction bases unmatched: 9. The CDR3 contains 14 residues. In germline, CDR1 is SQVTM, CDR2 ANQGSEA. Here the CDR3 DNA reads TGCAGCGACGAAGGGACAGCGGGTAACTATGGCTACACCTTC. It specifies CSDEGTAGNYGYTF.

J is TRBJ2-7 and V is TRBV28; 9 bases line up with TRBD2. J was trimmed by 5 bases and V by 4 bases; bases with no gene match: 3. CDR3 size: 13 residues. Germline-derived CDR1 and CDR2 are MDHEN and SYDVKM. CDR3 sequence: CASSSPSGNEQYF. CDR3 nucleotide sequence: TGTGCCAGCAGTTCCCCTAGCGGGAACGAGCAGTACTTC. Together with reference TRBV28 and TRBJ2-7, the CDR3 gives the full variable domain: DVKVTQSSRYLVKRTGEKVFLECVQDMDHENMFWYRQDPGLGLRLIYFSYDVKMKEKGDIPEGYSVSREKKERFSLILESASTNQTSMYLCASSSPSGNEQYFGPGTRLTVT.

V usage is TRBV18 and J usage is TRBJ1-5; 7 positions match TRBD1. Germline V gives CDR1 KGHSH, CDR2 LQKENI. This CDR3 is 14 amino acids long. The ends lost 5 bases at V and 5 bases at J; junction bases unmatched: 6. CDR3: CASSARDSYQPQHF. The CDR3 region has the DNA TGTGCCAGCTCAGCCCGGGACAGTTATCAGCCCCAGCATTTT.

This sequence joins TRBV2 and TRBJ1-1; D is perhaps TRBD1 (6 bases). CDR1 is SNHLY and CDR2 is FYNNEI in the germline V gene. With 7 bases removed from V and 0 bases from J, the gap between germline ends came to 12 bases. The CDR3 spans 14 residues. CDR3 in DNA: TGTGCCAGCACCCTTGGACAGATGAACACTGAAGCTTTCTTT. Its translation is CASTLGQMNTEAFF.

The chain combines TRBV14 with TRBJ2-6; D is unresolved. Trimming shortened V by 0 bases and J by 1 base, and 7 bases separated the two germline ends. The CDR3 contains 16 residues. Germline assignment: CDR1 SGHDN and CDR2 FVKESK. The CDR3 loop is CASSQDAGSGANVLTF. The CDR3 DNA follows: TGTGCCAGCAGCCAAGACGCAGGATCTGGGGCCAACGTCCTGACTTTC.

The rearrangement links TRBV7-6 to TRBJ2-3; TRBD2 agrees at 11 bases. CDR1 is SGHVS and CDR2 is FNYEAQ in the germline V gene. V was pared by 4 bases and J by 3 bases, with 3 bases of the junction left unmatched. The CDR3 is 15 residues long. The CDR3 DNA sequence: TGTGCCAGCAGCTCGACTAGCGGGGTAACAGATACGCAGTATTTT. It yields the protein CASSSTSGVTDTQYF. Supplemented by reference TRBV7-6 and TRBJ2-3, the full variable domain reads GAGVSQSPRYKVTKRGQDVALRCDPISGHVSLYWYRQALGQGPEFLTYFNYEAQQDKSGLPNDRFSAERPEGSISTLTIQRTEQRDSAMYRCASSSTSGVTDTQYFGPGTRLTVL.

This sequence joins TRBV9 and TRBJ2-3, with D tentatively TRBD2 (5 bases). CDR1 is SGDLS and CDR2 is YYNGEE in the germline V gene. The germline V and J ends were trimmed by 0 bases and 3 bases, with 8 bases remaining between them. CDR3 length equals 14 residues. The DNA of the CDR3 is TGTGCCAGCAGCGTAGGGGAGACTACAGATACGCAGTATTTT. Protein product: CASSVGETTDTQYF. Complete variable domain (other parts from reference TRBV9 and TRBJ2-3): DSGVTQTPKHLITATGQRVTLRCSPRSGDLSVYWYQQSLDQGLQFLIQYYNGEERAKGNILERFSAQQFPDLHSELNLSSLELGDSALYFCASSVGETTDTQYFGPGTRLTVL.

The chain carries TRBV19 and TRBJ2-1; 10 bases align to TRBD2. Germline V gives CDR1 LNHDA, CDR2 SQIVND (reference sequence). This CDR3 region has 15 residues. The junction had 6 bases not matched to a gene; V was cut back by 4 bases and J by 6 bases. The CDR3 reads CASSNPSGSFNEQFF. The DNA for the CDR3 is TGTGCCAGTAGTAATCCTAGCGGGAGCTTCAATGAGCAGTTCTTC.

The gene calls are TRBV7-2 and TRBJ2-3, with 7 bases lining up with TRBD2. Germline V CDR1 and CDR2: SGHTA, FQGNSA. The CDR3 runs 15 residues. V trimming: 4 bases; J trimming: 3 bases; junction bases outside the gene matches: 7. CDR3 amino acids: CASSSGLAETDTQYF. Written as DNA, the CDR3 is TGTGCCAGCAGCTCCGGGCTAGCGGAGACAGATACGCAGTATTTT.

This rearrangement joins TRBV10-3 to TRBJ2-3; 8 bases map to TRBD2. Germline V gene data show CDR1 as ENHRY and CDR2 as SYGVKD. The CDR3 contains 17 residues. With 3 bases clipped from V and 6 bases from J, the junction kept 14 bases outside the gene matches. The CDR3: CAISEGGSGAVMDTQYF. The CDR3 region has the DNA TGTGCCATCAGTGAAGGGGGTAGCGGGGCCGTGATGGATACGCAGTATTTT.

This rearrangement joins TRBV4-2 to TRBJ1-1; D is undetermined. With 0 bases removed from V and 0 bases from J, the gap between germline ends came to 8 bases. The CDR3 is made up of 15 amino acids. The V gene's germline CDR1 is LGHNA and CDR2 YNFKEQ. CDR3 residues: CASSQEPQMNTEAFF. The CDR3 DNA reads as TGTGCCAGCAGCCAAGAACCACAAATGAACACTGAAGCTTTCTTT.

The chain combines TRBV30 with TRBJ1-5; TRBD1 is a possible D gene (5 bases). Per the germline V gene, CDR1 is GTSNPN and CDR2 is SVGIG (reference sequence). This CDR3 contains 15 residues. V was cut by 1 base and J by 3 bases, with 13 bases left in between. The DNA for the CDR3 is TGTGCCTGGAGTGAGGTCGGGGGATTCAATCAGCCCCAGCATTTT. Protein sequence: CAWSEVGGFNQPQHF.

The V gene is TRBV4-3, the J gene TRBJ2-3; D possibly corresponds to TRBD2 (6 bases). V lost 0 bases to trimming and J lost 1 base, with 14 bases between them. Germline CDR1 LGHNA, CDR2 YSLEER. The CDR3 extends over 17 amino acids. CDR3 nucleotides: TGCGCCAGCAGCCAAGATGTAAGGGACTCCCGCACAGATACGCAGTATTTT. It translates to CASSQDVRDSRTDTQYF.

The chain has TRBV2 and TRBJ1-2; 9 bases line up with TRBD1. V lost 9 bases to trimming and J lost 4 bases; unmatched junction nucleotides: 6. The CDR3 runs 13 residues. Germline V gives CDR1 SNHLY, CDR2 FYNNEI. CDR3 sequence reads: CARTGGSGYGYTF. For the CDR3, the DNA is TGTGCCAGAACAGGGGGCTCTGGCTATGGCTACACCTTC. The variable domain in full, completed from reference TRBV2 and TRBJ1-2, reads EPEVTQTPSHQVTQMGQEVILRCVPISNHLYFYWYRQILGQKVEFLVSFYNNEISEKSEIFDDQFSVERPDGSNFTLKIRSTKLEDSAMYFCARTGGSGYGYTFGSGTRLTVV.

The chain recombines TRBV5-1 with TRBJ1-2; tentative D call: TRBD1 (5 bases). The V and J ends lost 4 bases and 10 bases respectively, with 20 bases between them. The CDR3 length is 14 residues. Germline CDR1 SGHRS, CDR2 YFSETQ. CDR3: CASSTRMGLSDYTF. CDR3 coding DNA: TGCGCCAGCAGCACCCGGATGGGACTTTCGGACTACACCTTC.

This chain connects TRBV6-4 to TRBJ1-5; 7 bases align to TRBD1. V dropped 6 bases and J dropped 3; count of bases not matched to a gene: 11. This CDR3 contains 16 residues. Germline values: CDR1 MRHNA, CDR2 SNTAGT. The CDR3 reads CASRLGQLLPNQPQHF. The DNA for the CDR3 is TGTGCCAGCAGGTTGGGACAGCTTTTACCCAATCAGCCCCAGCATTTT.

The V gene is TRBV11-2, the J gene TRBJ2-7, with 7 bases lining up with TRBD2. Germline loops: CDR1 SGHAT, CDR2 FQNNGV. The CDR3 spans 15 residues. Trimming took 2 bases from V and 3 from J; bases not matched to a gene: 7. The CDR3 loop reads CASSLSSGVNYEQYF. The CDR3 DNA follows: TGTGCCAGCAGCTTATCTAGCGGTGTGAACTACGAGCAGTACTTC.

The CDR3 protein is CASSYGQPWGTEAFF. The CDR3 coding sequence is TGTGCCAGCAGTTACGGACAGCCCTGGGGCACTGAAGCTTTCTTT. This sequence joins TRBV6-5 and TRBJ1-1, with D possibly matching TRBD1 (6 bases). Germline lookup yields CDR1 MNHEY and CDR2 SVGAGI. The length of the CDR3 is 15 residues. V dropped 2 bases and J dropped 4 bases, with 14 bases sitting between them.

In nucleotides, the CDR3 is TGTGCCAGCACCCCCACAGGAGGGTACACCGGGGAGCTGTTTTTT. Its protein is CASTPTGGYTGELFF. This chain connects TRBV28 to TRBJ2-2; possible D gene TRBD2, 6 bases. Trimming removed 7 bases at V and 3 bases at J, with 15 bases between. CDR1 MDHEN and CDR2 SYDVKM come from the germline V gene. The CDR3 is 15 residues long.

The CDR3 sequence: CAFDRGHGYTF. DNA of the CDR3: TGTGCCTTTGACAGGGGGCATGGCTACACCTTC. The rearrangement links TRBV30 to TRBJ1-2, with TRBD1 matching 10 bases. The CDR3 totals 11 residues. After removal of 7 bases from V and 6 bases from J, the junction contained 2 bases not matched to a gene. Germline CDR1 GTSNPN, CDR2 SVGIG (reference sequence).

This chain joins TRBV7-9 and TRBJ1-2, with 11 bases that match TRBD1. The CDR3 contains 14 residues. V lost 5 bases and J lost 7; bases outside the gene matches: 6. Germline-derived CDR1 and CDR2 are SEHNR and FQNEAQ (reference sequence). The CDR3 region is CASSPTGTGGGYTF. The CDR3 bases are TGTGCCAGCAGCCCCACCGGGACAGGGGGTGGCTACACCTTC.

J is TRBJ2-2 and V is TRBV11-2; tentatively, D is TRBD2 (6 bases). The CDR3 spans 16 residues. Deletions cut 5 bases from V and 3 bases from J, with 16 bases between. CDR1 and CDR2 (germline): SGHAT, FQNNGV. CDR3 sequence reads: CASSLVLGGDTGELFF. CDR3 DNA: TGTGCCAGCAGCCTGGTACTAGGCGGGGACACCGGGGAGCTGTTTTTT.